Included here is one TCR beta chain sequence, with context. The V end was cut by 8 bases, the J end by 6 bases, with 17 bases between. The germline V gene has CDR1 SNHLY and CDR2 FYNNEI. The CDR3 spans 14 residues. Reverse transcription used about 0.45 to 1 ug RNA and random hexamers. Via MiXCR, TCRdb re-called the immunoSEQ multiplex PCR reads, giving one row per CDR3 protein. The sample has tens of thousands of distinct CDR3 sequences, about 96% seen once. This specimen comes from a study of CD8 T cells in Susac syndrome. The chain uses TRBV2 and TRBJ2-1; D is perhaps TRBD2 (5 bases). The TCR originated in a human donor with Susac syndrome. The sample comprised CD8+ T cells from PBMCs. CDR3 sequence reads: CASPAATTLNEQFF. CDR3 nucleotide sequence: TGTGCCAGCCCTGCAGCGACTACCCTCAATGAGCAGTTCTTC.